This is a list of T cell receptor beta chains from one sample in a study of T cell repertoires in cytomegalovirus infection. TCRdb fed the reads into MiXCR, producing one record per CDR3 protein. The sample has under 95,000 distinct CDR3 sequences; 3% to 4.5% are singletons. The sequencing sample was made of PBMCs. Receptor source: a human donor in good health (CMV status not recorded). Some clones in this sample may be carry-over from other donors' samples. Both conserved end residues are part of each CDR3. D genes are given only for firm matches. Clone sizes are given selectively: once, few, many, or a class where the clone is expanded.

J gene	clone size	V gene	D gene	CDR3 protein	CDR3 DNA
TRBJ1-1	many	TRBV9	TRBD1	CASSGDQGDDAFF	TGTGCCAGCAGCGGGGATCAGGGGGACGACGCTTTCTTT
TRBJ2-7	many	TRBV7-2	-	CASSLEGATYEQYF	TGTGCCAGCAGCTTAGAAGGGGCCACCTACGAGCAGTACTTC
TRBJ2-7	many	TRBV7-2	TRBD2	CASSPGTSGYEQYF	TGTGCCAGCAGCCCCGGGACTAGCGGCTACGAGCAGTACTTC
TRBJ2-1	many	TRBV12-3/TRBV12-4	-	CASRTYNEQFF	TGTGCCAGCAGAACCTACAATGAGCAGTTCTTC
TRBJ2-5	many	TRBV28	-	CASSLGLSNYQETQYF	TGTGCCAGCAGTTTGGGGTTGAGCAATTACCAAGAGACCCAGTACTTC
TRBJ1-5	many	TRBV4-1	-	CASSQIGGRNQPQHF	TGCGCCAGCAGCCAAATCGGGGGACGAAATCAGCCCCAGCATTTT
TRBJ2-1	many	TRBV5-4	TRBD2	CASSFSGGSSYNEQFF	TGTGCCAGCAGCTTTAGCGGGGGCAGCTCCTACAATGAGCAGTTCTTC
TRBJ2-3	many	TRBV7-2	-	CASSSRGTFNTQYF	TGTGCCAGCAGCTCAAGGGGGACATTCAATACGCAGTATTTT
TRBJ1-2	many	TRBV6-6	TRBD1	CASSYTLGTGYGYTF	TGTGCCAGCAGTTACACCCTAGGGACAGGCTATGGCTACACCTTC
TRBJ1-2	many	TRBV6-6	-	CASSQRGFYGYTF	TGTGCCAGCAGTCAAAGGGGCTTCTATGGCTACACCTTC
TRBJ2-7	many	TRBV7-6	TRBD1	CASSLDRGMGEQYF	TGTGCCAGCAGCTTAGACAGGGGGATGGGGGAGCAGTACTTC
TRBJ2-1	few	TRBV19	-	CASGNPRGNEQFF	TGTGCCAGTGGTAACCCCCGGGGCAATGAGCAGTTCTTC
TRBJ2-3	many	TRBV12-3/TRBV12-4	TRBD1	CASSFRQGASSTDTQYF	TGTGCCAGCAGTTTCCGACAGGGGGCCTCTAGCACAGATACGCAGTATTTT
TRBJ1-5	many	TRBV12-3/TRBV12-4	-	CASSLQSNQPQHF	TGTGCCAGCAGTTTGCAGAGCAATCAGCCCCAGCATTTT
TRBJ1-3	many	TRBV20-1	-	CSARDRGGRYSGNTIYF	TGCAGTGCTAGAGATCGCGGCGGACGCTACTCTGGAAACACCATATATTTT
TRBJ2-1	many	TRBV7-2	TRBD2	CASSHPSGRHSYNEQFF	TGTGCCAGCAGCCATCCTAGCGGGAGGCACTCCTACAATGAGCAGTTCTTC
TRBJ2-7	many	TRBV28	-	CASSLGGDYEQYF	TGTGCCAGCAGCCTGGGCGGGGATTACGAGCAGTACTTC
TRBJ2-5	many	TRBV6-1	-	CASSYSGVPQETQYF	TGTGCCAGCAGTTACTCCGGTGTACCGCAAGAGACCCAGTACTTC
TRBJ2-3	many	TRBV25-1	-	CASSELTDTQYF	TGTGCCAGCAGTGAGCTGACAGATACGCAGTATTTT
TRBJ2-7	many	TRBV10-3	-	CAISEDRDRLEQYF	TGTGCCATCAGTGAGGATCGAGACAGGCTCGAGCAGTACTTC
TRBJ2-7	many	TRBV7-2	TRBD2	CASSASLGGRAREQYF	TGTGCCAGCAGCGCGTCCCTTGGCGGGAGGGCCCGCGAGCAGTACTTC
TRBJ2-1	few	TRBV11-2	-	CASSHSRGFSYNEQFF	TGTGCCAGCAGCCATTCACGCGGGTTCTCCTACAATGAGCAGTTCTTC
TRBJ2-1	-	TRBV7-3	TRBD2	CASSIMSGGPWPGGEQFF	TGTGCCAGCAGCATAATGAGCGGGGGGCCCTGGCCTGGGGGTGAGCAGTTCTTC
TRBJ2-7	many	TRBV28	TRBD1	CASTRDRGYEQYF	TGTGCCAGCACCCGGGACAGGGGCTACGAGCAGTACTTC